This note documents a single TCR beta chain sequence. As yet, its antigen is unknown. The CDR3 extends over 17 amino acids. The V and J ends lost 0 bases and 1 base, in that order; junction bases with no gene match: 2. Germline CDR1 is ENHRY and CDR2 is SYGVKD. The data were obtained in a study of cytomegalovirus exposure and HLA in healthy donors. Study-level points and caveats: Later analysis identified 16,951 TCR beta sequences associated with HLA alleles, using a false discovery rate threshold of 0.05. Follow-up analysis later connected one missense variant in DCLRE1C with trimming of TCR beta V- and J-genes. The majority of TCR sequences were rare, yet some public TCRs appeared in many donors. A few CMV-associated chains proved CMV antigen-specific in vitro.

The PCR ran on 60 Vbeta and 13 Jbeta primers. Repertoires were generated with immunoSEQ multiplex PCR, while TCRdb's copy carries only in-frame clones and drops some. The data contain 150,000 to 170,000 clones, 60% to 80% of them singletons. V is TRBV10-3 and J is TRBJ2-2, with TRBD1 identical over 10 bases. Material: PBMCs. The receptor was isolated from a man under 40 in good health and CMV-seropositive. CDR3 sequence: CAISESRDRGNTGELFF. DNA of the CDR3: TGTGCCATCAGTGAGTCGAGGGACAGGGGGAACACCGGGGAGCTGTTTTTT.